This note documents a single TCR beta chain sequence. A much larger clone lies a single base off, so this may be a read error. RNA transcripts were the template for amplifying TCR beta CDR3 regions. When the TCR CDR3 underwent first-round RT-PCR, the HTBI primer set was used. TCRdb re-derived calls from the multiplex PCR reads in MiXCR, one entry per CDR3 protein. The sample consists of a few hundred thousand distinct CDR3 sequences, about 45% of them appearing once. This sample stems from a study of T cells in Graves' hyperthyroidism and ophthalmopathy. The CDR3 contains 15 residues. Trimming pared 5 bases from V and 1 base from J, leaving 14 bases between. Germline V gives CDR1 SEHNR, CDR2 FQNEAQ (reference sequence).

What was sequenced was peripheral blood or thyroid tissue (not recorded which). The clonotype was recovered from an adult woman with Graves' disease, either hyperthyroidism or ophthalmopathy (not recorded which). The rearrangement links TRBV7-9 to TRBJ2-5, with D possibly called TRBD1 or TRBD2 (5 bases each). The CDR3 region has the DNA TGTGCCAGCAGCCCCCGAGGGGAGTGCCAAGAGACCCAGTACTTC. Its translation is CASSPRGECQETQYF.